Listed below are T cell receptor beta chains from one sample, sequenced in a study of cytomegalovirus exposure and HLA in healthy donors. Clones were sequenced by immunoSEQ multiplex PCR, and TCRdb holds only the in-frame ones, with some missing. The sample lists over 70,000 clones, 80% to 90% occurring once. The sequencing input was PBMCs. Receptors originate from a woman aged 18 to 35 in good health and CMV-seropositive. Both conserved end residues are part of each CDR3. The D gene is left open where the match is weak. Some rows have no size entry. The others give once, few or many, or a class for an expanded clone.

NA	TRBJ2-5	NA	TRBV6-6	CASSYSNLGPETQYF	TGTGCCAGCAGTTACTCGAATTTGGGGCCAGAGACCCAGTACTTC
NA	TRBJ1-4	NA	TRBV7-9	CASSTSRGNEKLFF	TGTGCCAGCAGCACTTCAAGGGGAAATGAAAAACTGTTTTTT
NA	TRBJ1-5	NA	TRBV28	CASSFYSNSNQPQHF	TGTGCCAGCAGTTTTTACAGTAATAGCAATCAGCCCCAGCATTTT
NA	TRBJ2-1	NA	TRBV7-2	CASSLVRQTPYNEQFF	TGTGCCAGCAGCTTAGTACGTCAGACTCCCTACAATGAGCAGTTCTTC
NA	TRBJ1-2	NA	TRBV7-9	CASSFEDEDGYTF	TGTGCCAGCAGCTTTGAGGATGAAGATGGCTACACCTTC
NA	TRBJ1-2	NA	TRBV7-9	CASSLVGPGRDYTF	TGTGCCAGCAGCTTAGTGGGGCCAGGCCGAGACTACACCTTC
TRBD1	TRBJ2-7	NA	TRBV19	CASSSRRDRVYEQYF	TGTGCCAGTAGTTCTAGACGGGACAGGGTCTACGAGCAGTACTTC
NA	TRBJ1-4	NA	TRBV5-6	CASSPQGHIEKLFF	TGTGCCAGCAGCCCACAGGGACATATTGAAAAACTGTTTTTT
NA	TRBJ2-7	NA	TRBV6-6	CASSHASSYEQYF	TGTGCCAGCAGCCACGCCAGTTCCTACGAGCAGTACTTC
TRBD2	TRBJ2-1	few	TRBV6-6	CASGTSSGLYEQFF	TGTGCCAGCGGGACTAGTTCGGGTCTTTATGAGCAGTTCTTC